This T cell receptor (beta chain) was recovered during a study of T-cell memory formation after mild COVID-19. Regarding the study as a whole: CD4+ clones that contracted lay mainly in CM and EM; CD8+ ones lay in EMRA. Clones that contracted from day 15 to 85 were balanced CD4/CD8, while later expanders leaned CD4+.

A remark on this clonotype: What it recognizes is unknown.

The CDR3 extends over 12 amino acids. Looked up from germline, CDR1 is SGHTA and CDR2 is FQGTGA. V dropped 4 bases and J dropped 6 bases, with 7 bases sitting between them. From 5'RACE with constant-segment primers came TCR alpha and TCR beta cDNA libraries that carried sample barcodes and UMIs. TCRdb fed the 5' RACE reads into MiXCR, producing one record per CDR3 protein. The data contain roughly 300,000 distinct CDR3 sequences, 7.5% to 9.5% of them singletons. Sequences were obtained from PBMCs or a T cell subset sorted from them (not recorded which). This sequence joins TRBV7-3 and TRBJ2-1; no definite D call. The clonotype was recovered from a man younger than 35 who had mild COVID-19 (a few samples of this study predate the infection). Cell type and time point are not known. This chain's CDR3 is CASSSNANEQFF. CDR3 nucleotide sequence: TGTGCCAGCAGCTCAAACGCCAATGAGCAGTTCTTC. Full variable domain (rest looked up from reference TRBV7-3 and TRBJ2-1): GAGVSQTPSNKVTEKGKYVELRCDPISGHTALYWYRQSLGQGPEFLIYFQGTGAADDSGLPNDRFFAVRPEGSVSTLKIQRTERGDSAVYLCASSSNANEQFFGPGTRLTVL.